This T cell receptor beta chain was sequenced for a study of T-cell reconstitution after alpha-beta-depleted transplantation in children. Germline V lookup: CDR1 SGHTA, CDR2 FQGNSA. Trimming removed 5 bases from V and 0 bases from J; junction bases left unmatched: 6. The CDR3 consists of 15 residues. This clonotype was counted at least ten times. Molecular barcoding with unique molecular identifiers was used for the TCRbeta library. Each CDR3 protein gets one entry after TCRdb re-called the PCR reads with MiXCR. The table shows around 250,000 distinct CDR3 sequences, with approximately 8% occurring only once.

The sequence came from a male patient aged 10-17 years who had a stem cell transplant for acute lymphoblastic leukemia, so the T cells may come from the graft donor. Sequencing used PBMCs, mostly from graft donor cells, obtained 180 days after TCRalphabeta/CD19-depleted stem cell transplant. The V gene is TRBV7-2, the J gene TRBJ1-1, with 7 bases identical to TRBD1. The CDR3 bases are TGTGCCAGCAGCAGAAGACAGGGCTTGAACACTGAAGCTTTCTTT. It yields the protein CASSRRQGLNTEAFF.